The 8 T cell receptor beta chains in this list originate from one sample, sequenced in a study of neurological immune-mediated disorders (dated by TCRdb to about 2019). Receptors were amplified or captured by 5' RACE. The instrument was an Illumina HiSeq 2500. TCRdb reprocessing: public reads trimmed at Q25 with fastp, clones called with MiXCR, in-frame beta chains kept. Rows are unified per CDR3 protein, each entry keeping the most common DNA and genes. This sample comprises roughly 76,000 distinct CDR3 sequences, 3.2% of them detected only once. The top ten hold about 5% of the sample. Sequenced material: PBMCs. The source is a woman in her forties or fifties with multiple sclerosis.

This clonotype came up many times. The chain recombines TRBV20-1 with TRBJ2-7; tentative D call: TRBD2 (7 bases). Germline CDR1 DFQATT, CDR2 SNEGSKA (reference sequence). The CDR3 is 14 residues long. Trimming took off 0 bases at V and 3 bases at J, with 12 bases between the two ends. For the CDR3, the DNA is TGCAGTGCTAGAGAAGGGAGGGGGAACTACGAGCAGTACGTC. Translation: CSAREGRGNYEQYV.

This clonotype was counted many times. The rearrangement links TRBV20-1 to TRBJ2-1; 9 bases line up with TRBD2. The CDR3 spans 16 residues. The V gene end was trimmed by 6 bases and the J gene end by 3 bases; junction bases not matched to a gene: 12. CDR1 is DFQATT, CDR2 SNEGSKA, per germline (reference sequence). The CDR3 DNA follows: TGCAGTGCCCCCGGGGTGGCGGGAGGGCTCTACAATGAGCAGTTCTTC. It yields the protein CSAPGVAGGLYNEQFF.

This clonotype was counted ten times or more. The chain is built from TRBV7-2 and TRBJ2-1; D gene ambiguous. This CDR3 region has 12 residues. V was clipped by 5 bases and J by 4 bases, with 6 bases between them. The germline V gene has CDR1 SGHTA and CDR2 FQGNSA. The CDR3 DNA reads TGTGCCAGCAGCGCGCCTTACAATGAGCAGTTCTTC. Its translation: CASSAPYNEQFF.

This clonotype came up many times. The chain links TRBV7-2 to TRBJ1-2, with 12 positions matching TRBD1. This CDR3 is built from 17 residues. In germline, CDR1 is SGHTA, CDR2 FQGNSA. V was pared by 0 bases and J by 8 bases, with 10 bases of the junction left unmatched. The CDR3 bases are TGTGCCAGCAGCTTAGCGGGGGACAGGGGGCGCAGTCTAGGCTACACCTTC. It yields the protein CASSLAGDRGRSLGYTF.

This chain joins TRBV6-5 and TRBJ1-1; D uncertain. This CDR3 region has 15 residues. The germline V and J ends were trimmed by 2 bases and 1 base, with 11 bases remaining between them. CDR1 and CDR2 from the germline V gene are MNHEY and SVGAGI. For the CDR3, the DNA is TGTGCCAGCAGTTACGGGCAGCTGAGGAACACTGAAGCTTTCTTT. This gives the protein CASSYGQLRNTEAFF.

This clonotype has at least ten counts. This chain connects TRBV7-9 to TRBJ2-2, with 9 positions matching TRBD1. The CDR3 runs 17 residues. V was pared by 3 bases and J by 2 bases, with 7 bases of the junction left unmatched. Germline CDR1 reads SEHNR; CDR2 reads FQNEAQ (reference sequence). CDR3 sequence reads: CASSFPDRGANTGELFF. The CDR3 bases are TGTGCCAGCAGCTTTCCGGACAGGGGTGCTAACACCGGGGAGCTGTTTTTT.

This clonotype was counted ten times or more. The V and J genes are TRBV7-9 and TRBJ1-5, with 7 bases fitting TRBD1. CDR1 SEHNR and CDR2 FQNEAQ come from the germline V gene (reference sequence). Germline trimming cut 4 bases from V and 3 bases from J; bases unmatched to any gene: 3. The CDR3 contains 14 residues. DNA for the CDR3: TGTGCCAGCAGCTCGGGACAGATCAATCAGCCCCAGCATTTT. Translating gives CASSSGQINQPQHF.

This clonotype was seen ten or more times. The chain has TRBV14 and TRBJ2-3; D perhaps matches TRBD2 (6 bases). Trimming pared 1 base from V and 7 bases from J, leaving 6 bases between. The germline CDR1 and CDR2 sequences are SGHDN and FVKESK. The CDR3 is 12 amino acids. The CDR3 protein is CASSQGTNTQYF. The CDR3 DNA reads as TGTGCCAGCAGCCAAGGGACTAATACGCAGTATTTT.